Listed here are 11 T cell receptor beta chains from one sample, sequenced in a study of T cell responses to AZD1222 COVID-19 vaccine (dated by TCRdb to the early 2020s). The sample's time point label is to be understood as: baseline before first vaccination. The treatment or condition label on this specimen signifies: meningococcal conjugate vaccine given as trial control. The method was the immunoSEQ multiplex PCR assay. TCRdb holds this immuneACCESS table with in-frame rearrangements only. Some clones are missing; in checked studies, unresolved V genes explain under half, and the rest has no known cause. The sample profile shows 75,000 to 95,000 clones; around 92% of them were found once. The ten top clones hold roughly 7% of the sample. This specimen consisted of peripheral blood, obtained on day 0 of MenACWY control vaccination. The receptors shown here come from an adult in good health.

The gene calls are TRBV12-3 or TRBV12-4 and TRBJ1-1; no clear D. The CDR3 extends over 13 amino acids. V gave up 7 bases and J gave up 0 bases, with 9 bases separating them. DNA for the CDR3: TGTGCCAGCAAACCACAGATGAACACTGAAGCTTTCTTT. Translation gives CASKPQMNTEAFF.

The V call is TRBV27, the J call TRBJ2-7; TRBD1 aligns across 10 bases. The CDR3 extends over 14 amino acids. V was clipped by 2 bases and J by 5 bases; unmatched bases: 3. Germline CDR1 is MNHEY and CDR2 is SMNVEV (reference sequence). For the CDR3, the DNA is TGTGCCAGCAGTTTAGGGACAGGGGACCACGAGCAGTACTTC. Its translation: CASSLGTGDHEQYF.

This chain uses TRBV12-2 with TRBJ1-3. TRBV12-2 is recorded as a pseudogene. The CDR3 sequence is 18 residues long. The CDR3 DNA sequence: TGTGCAAGTCGGAGAGGGGAGAGGGTTTCGTCTCCTGGAAACACCATATATTTT. It yields the protein CASRRGERVSSPGNTIYF.

V and J are TRBV4-3 and TRBJ2-1, with TRBD2 matching 11 bases. The CDR3 totals 16 residues. V gave up 3 bases and J gave up 4 bases; unmatched junction bases: 5. Germline V gene lookup returns CDR1 LGHNA and CDR2 YSLEER. CDR3 amino acids: CASSQDLAGGYNEQFF. The CDR3 bases are TGCGCCAGCAGCCAGGACCTAGCGGGAGGATACAATGAGCAGTTCTTC.

The table lists this clone with a count of one. The chain uses TRBV19 and TRBJ2-3; D unclear. Germline V gene data show CDR1 as LNHDA and CDR2 as SQIVND (reference sequence). This CDR3 contains 14 residues. V was pared by 5 bases and J by 2 bases, with 11 bases between. The CDR3 coding sequence is TGTGCCAGTAGTTTCCCTGGGTACACAGATACGCAGTATTTT. Its protein is CASSFPGYTDTQYF.

The V call is TRBV11-2, the J call TRBJ2-7, with unresolved D. The CDR3 covers 16 residues. Germline values: CDR1 SGHAT, CDR2 FQNNGV. The V end lost 5 bases, the J end lost 3 bases, and 20 bases lay between the germline ends. CDR3 coding DNA: TGTGCCAGCAGCGTAGTAGGAGTGGGCCCACTCTACGAGCAGTACTTC. It encodes CASSVVGVGPLYEQYF.

The chain uses TRBV2 and TRBJ1-6, with a tentative D call TRBD1 (6 bases). The CDR3 spans 15 residues. Germline CDR1 reads SNHLY; CDR2 reads FYNNEI. The V gene lost 4 bases and the J gene lost 2 bases, with 9 bases spanning the gap. CDR3 bases: TGTGCCAGCAGTGCGGACAGAACCTATAATTCACCCCTCCACTTT. It is translated as CASSADRTYNSPLHF. Based on the CDR3 plus reference TRBV2 and TRBJ1-6, the full variable domain is EPEVTQTPSHQVTQMGQEVILRCVPISNHLYFYWYRQILGQKVEFLVSFYNNEISEKSEIFDDQFSVERPDGSNFTLKIRSTKLEDSAMYFCASSADRTYNSPLHFGNGTRLTVT.

The rearrangement joins TRBV14 to TRBJ2-1; D unresolved. V lost 4 bases and J 6 bases, leaving 10 bases between the germline ends. CDR1 and CDR2 from the germline V gene are SGHDN and FVKESK. The CDR3 runs to 13 residues. This CDR3 is CASSRSLFNEQFF. CDR3 nucleotides: TGTGCCAGCAGCCGCTCCTTGTTCAATGAGCAGTTCTTC.

CDR3 loop: CSALTGIAFF. CDR3 nucleotides: TGCAGTGCTTTGACAGGAATAGCTTTCTTT. The rearrangement joins TRBV20-1 to TRBJ1-1; maybe TRBD1 (6 bases). CDR3 length: 10 amino acids. Germline-derived CDR1 and CDR2 are DFQATT and SNEGSKA (reference sequence). V gave up 5 bases and J gave up 10 bases, with 11 bases separating them.

J is TRBJ2-1 and V is TRBV7-9; D is uncertain. The V end lost 5 bases, the J end lost 8 bases, and 7 bases lay between the germline ends. The germline gives CDR1 SEHNR, CDR2 FQNEAQ (reference sequence). The CDR3 sequence is 11 residues long. The CDR3, as DNA: TGTGCCAGCAGCCGGAGTCATGAGCAGTTCTTC. Its translation is CASSRSHEQFF.

V gene TRBV7-9 combines with J gene TRBJ1-5; D is unclear. The germline V and J ends were trimmed by 2 bases and 6 bases, with 8 bases remaining between them. This CDR3 is built from 13 residues. CDR1 is SEHNR, CDR2 FQNEAQ, per germline (reference sequence). As DNA, the CDR3 is TGTGCCAGCAGCTTAAAGTGGGGTCAGCCCCAGCATTTT. Encoded protein: CASSLKWGQPQHF.